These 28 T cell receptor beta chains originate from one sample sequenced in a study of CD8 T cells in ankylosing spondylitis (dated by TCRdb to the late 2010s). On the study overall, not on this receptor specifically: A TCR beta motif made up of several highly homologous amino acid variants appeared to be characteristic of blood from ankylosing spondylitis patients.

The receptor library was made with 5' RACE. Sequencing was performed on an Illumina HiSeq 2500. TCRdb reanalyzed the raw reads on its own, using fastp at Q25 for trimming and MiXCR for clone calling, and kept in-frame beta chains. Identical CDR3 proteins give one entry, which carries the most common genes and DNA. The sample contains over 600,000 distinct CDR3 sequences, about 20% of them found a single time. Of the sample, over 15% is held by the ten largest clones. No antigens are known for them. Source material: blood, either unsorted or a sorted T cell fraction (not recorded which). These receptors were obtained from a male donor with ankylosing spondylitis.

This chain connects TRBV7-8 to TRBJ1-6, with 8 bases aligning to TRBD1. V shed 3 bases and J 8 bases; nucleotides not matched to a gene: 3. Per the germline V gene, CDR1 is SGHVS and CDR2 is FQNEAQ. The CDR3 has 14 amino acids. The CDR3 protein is CASSLDRDDSPLHF. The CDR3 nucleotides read TGTGCCAGCAGCTTGGACAGGGATGATTCACCCCTCCACTTT.

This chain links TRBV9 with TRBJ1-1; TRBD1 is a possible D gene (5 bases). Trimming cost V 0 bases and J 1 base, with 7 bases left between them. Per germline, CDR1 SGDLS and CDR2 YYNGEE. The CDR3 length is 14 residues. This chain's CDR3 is CASSVGGTNTEAFF. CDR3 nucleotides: TGTGCCAGCAGCGTAGGGGGCACGAACACTGAAGCTTTCTTT.

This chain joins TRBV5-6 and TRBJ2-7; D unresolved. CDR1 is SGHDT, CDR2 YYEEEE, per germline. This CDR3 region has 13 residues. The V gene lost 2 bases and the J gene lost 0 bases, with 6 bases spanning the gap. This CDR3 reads CASSFQASYEQYF. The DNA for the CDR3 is TGTGCCAGCAGCTTTCAGGCCTCCTACGAGCAGTACTTC.

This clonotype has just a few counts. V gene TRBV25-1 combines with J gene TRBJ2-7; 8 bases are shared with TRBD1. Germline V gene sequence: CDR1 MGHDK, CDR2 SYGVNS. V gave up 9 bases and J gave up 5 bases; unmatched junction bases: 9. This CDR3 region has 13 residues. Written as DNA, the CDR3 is TGTGCCAGTTGTGAGGCAGGGGGCCACGAGCAGTACTTC. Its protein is CASCEAGGHEQYF.

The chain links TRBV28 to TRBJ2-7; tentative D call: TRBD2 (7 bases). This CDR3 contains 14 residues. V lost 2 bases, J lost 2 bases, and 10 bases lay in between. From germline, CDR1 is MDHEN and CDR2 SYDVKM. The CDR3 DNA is TGTGCCAGCAGTTTACGGGGGGCCGCCTACGAGCAGTACTTC. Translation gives CASSLRGAAYEQYF.

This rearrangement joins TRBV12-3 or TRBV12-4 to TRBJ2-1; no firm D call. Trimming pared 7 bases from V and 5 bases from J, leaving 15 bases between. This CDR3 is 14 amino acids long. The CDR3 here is CASTYGPVDNEQFF. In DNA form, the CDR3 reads TGTGCCAGCACCTATGGGCCGGTCGACAATGAGCAGTTCTTC.

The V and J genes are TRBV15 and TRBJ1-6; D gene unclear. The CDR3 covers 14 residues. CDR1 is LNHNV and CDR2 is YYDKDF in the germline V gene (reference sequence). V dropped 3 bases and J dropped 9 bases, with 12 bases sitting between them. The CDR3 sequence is CATSRVIGSSPLHF. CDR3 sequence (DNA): TGTGCCACCAGCAGGGTCATTGGGAGTTCACCCCTCCACTTT.

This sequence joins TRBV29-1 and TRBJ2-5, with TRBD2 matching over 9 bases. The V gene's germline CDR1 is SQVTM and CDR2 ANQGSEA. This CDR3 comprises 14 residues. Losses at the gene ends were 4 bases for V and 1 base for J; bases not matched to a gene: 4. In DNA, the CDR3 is TGCAGCGTTGTGGGCGGGGGGGCCCAAGAGACCCAGTACTTC. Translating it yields CSVVGGGAQETQYF.

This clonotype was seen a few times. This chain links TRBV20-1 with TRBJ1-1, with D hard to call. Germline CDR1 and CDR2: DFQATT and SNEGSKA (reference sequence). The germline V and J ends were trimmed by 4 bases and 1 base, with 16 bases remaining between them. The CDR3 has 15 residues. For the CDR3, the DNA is TGCAGTGCTAACTTGGTCGATCGTCCGAACACTGAAGCTTTCTTT. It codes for CSANLVDRPNTEAFF.

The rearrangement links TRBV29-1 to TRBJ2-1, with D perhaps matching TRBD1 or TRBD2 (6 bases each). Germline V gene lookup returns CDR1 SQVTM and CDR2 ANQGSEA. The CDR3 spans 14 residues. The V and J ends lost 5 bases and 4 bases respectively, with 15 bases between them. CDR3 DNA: TGCAGCGTTTCCACAGGGCGGGAATACAATGAGCAGTTCTTC. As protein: CSVSTGREYNEQFF.

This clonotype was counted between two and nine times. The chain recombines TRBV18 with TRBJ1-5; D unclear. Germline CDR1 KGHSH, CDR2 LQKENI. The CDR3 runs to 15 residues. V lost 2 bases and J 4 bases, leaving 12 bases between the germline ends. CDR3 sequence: CASSPGQATNQPQHF. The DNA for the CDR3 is TGTGCCAGCTCACCAGGGCAGGCCACGAATCAGCCCCAGCATTTT.

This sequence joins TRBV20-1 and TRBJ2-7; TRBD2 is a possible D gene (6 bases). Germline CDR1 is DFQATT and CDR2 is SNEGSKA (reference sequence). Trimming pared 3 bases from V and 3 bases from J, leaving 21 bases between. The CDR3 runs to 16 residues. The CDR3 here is CSAREGMGLGLYEQYF. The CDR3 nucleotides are TGCAGTGCTAGGGAGGGTATGGGCCTGGGGCTCTACGAGCAGTACTTC.

The DNA for the CDR3 is TGTGCCAGCAGTTTAGGGGGGATTGCTTCCTATGGCTACACCTTC. It specifies CASSLGGIASYGYTF. The chain is built from TRBV28 and TRBJ1-2; possible D gene TRBD1, 5 bases. This CDR3 has 15 residues. CDR1 and CDR2 from the germline V gene are MDHEN and SYDVKM. V lost 2 bases to trimming and J lost 4 bases, with 14 bases between them.

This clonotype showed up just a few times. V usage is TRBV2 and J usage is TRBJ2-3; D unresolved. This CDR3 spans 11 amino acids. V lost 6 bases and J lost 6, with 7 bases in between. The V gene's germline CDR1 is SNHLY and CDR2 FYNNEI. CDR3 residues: CASRWWDTQYF. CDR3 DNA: TGTGCCAGCAGGTGGTGGGATACGCAGTATTTT. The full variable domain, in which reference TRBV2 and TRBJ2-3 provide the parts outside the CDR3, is EPEVTQTPSHQVTQMGQEVILRCVPISNHLYFYWYRQILGQKVEFLVSFYNNEISEKSEIFDDQFSVERPDGSNFTLKIRSTKLEDSAMYFCASRWWDTQYFGPGTRLTVL.

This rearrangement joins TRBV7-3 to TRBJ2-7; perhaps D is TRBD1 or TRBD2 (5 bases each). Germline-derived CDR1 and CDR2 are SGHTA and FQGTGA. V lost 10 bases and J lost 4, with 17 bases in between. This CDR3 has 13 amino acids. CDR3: CATIPGPSYEQYF. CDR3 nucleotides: TGTGCCACTATCCCGGGACCTTCATACGAGCAGTACTTC.

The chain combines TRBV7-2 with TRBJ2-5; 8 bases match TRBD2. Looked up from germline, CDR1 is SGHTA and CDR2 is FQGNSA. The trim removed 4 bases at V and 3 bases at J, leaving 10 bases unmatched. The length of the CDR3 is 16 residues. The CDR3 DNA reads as TGTGCCAGCAGCTCCGAACTTAGCGGGAAGGAAGAGACCCAGTACTTC. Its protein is CASSSELSGKEETQYF.

The CDR3 nucleotides read TGCAGTGCCGGAACTAGCGGGGGGATTCTCGGCACAGATACGCAGTATTTT. It yields the protein CSAGTSGGILGTDTQYF. This chain links TRBV20-1 with TRBJ2-3; 12 positions match TRBD2. CDR1 and CDR2 (germline): DFQATT, SNEGSKA (reference sequence). CDR3 length: 17 residues. Trimming took 6 bases from V and 1 from J; bases not matched to a gene: 11.

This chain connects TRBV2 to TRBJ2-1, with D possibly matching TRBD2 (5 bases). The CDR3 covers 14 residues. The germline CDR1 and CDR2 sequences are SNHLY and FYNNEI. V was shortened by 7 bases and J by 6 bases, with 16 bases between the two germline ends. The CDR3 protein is CASITPGIRNEQFF. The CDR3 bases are TGTGCCAGCATTACGCCGGGGATACGCAATGAGCAGTTCTTC.

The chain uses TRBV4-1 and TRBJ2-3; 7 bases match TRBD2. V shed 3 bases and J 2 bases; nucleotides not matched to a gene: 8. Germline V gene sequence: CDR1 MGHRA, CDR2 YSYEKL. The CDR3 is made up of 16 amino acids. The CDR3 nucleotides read TGCGCCAGCAGCCAGGCTGGAGCGGGGAACACAGATACGCAGTATTTT. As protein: CASSQAGAGNTDTQYF.

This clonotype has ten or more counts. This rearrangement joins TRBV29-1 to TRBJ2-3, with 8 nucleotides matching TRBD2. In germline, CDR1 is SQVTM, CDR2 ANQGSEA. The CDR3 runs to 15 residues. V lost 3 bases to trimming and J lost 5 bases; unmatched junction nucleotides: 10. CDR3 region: CSVDPSGRVGDTQYF. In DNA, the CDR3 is TGCAGCGTTGACCCCAGCGGGAGAGTGGGAGATACGCAGTATTTT.

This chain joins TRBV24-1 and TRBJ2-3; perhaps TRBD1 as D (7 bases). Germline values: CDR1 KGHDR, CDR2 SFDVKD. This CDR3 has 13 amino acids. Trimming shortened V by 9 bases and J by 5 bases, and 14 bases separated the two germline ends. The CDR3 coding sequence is TGTGCCACCGCCGCAGGGGGGCAAGATACGCAGTATTTT. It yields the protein CATAAGGQDTQYF.

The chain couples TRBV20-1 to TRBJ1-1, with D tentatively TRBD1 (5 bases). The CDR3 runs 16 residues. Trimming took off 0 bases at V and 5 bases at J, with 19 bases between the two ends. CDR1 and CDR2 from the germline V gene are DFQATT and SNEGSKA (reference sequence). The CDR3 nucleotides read TGCAGTGCTAGAGAGTGGGGCGGGGCCGAGGGAACTGAAGCTTTCTTT. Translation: CSAREWGGAEGTEAFF.

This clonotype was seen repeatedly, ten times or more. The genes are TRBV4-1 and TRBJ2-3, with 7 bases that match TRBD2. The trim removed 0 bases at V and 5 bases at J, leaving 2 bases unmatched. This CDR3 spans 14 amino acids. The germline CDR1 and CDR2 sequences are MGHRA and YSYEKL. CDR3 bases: TGCGCCAGCAGCCAAGAAACTAGCGTAGATACGCAGTATTTT. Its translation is CASSQETSVDTQYF.

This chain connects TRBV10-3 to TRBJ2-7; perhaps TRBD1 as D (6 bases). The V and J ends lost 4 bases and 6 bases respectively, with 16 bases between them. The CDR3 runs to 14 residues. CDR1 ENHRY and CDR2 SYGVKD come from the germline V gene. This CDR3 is CAISGVRDIAEQYF. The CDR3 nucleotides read TGTGCCATCAGTGGAGTACGGGACATTGCCGAGCAGTACTTC.

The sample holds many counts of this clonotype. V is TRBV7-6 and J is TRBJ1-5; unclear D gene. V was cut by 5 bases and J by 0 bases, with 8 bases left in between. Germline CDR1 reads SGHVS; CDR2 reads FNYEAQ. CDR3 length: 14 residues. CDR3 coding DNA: TGTGCCAGCAGCCCGGGGTTTAGCAATCAGCCCCAGCATTTT. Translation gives CASSPGFSNQPQHF.

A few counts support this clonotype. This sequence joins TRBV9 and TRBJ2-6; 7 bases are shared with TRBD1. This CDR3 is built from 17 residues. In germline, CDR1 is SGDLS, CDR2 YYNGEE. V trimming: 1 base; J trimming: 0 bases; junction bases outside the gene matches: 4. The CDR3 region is CASSVISGGSGANVLTF. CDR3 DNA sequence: TGTGCCAGCAGCGTAATTTCAGGGGGCTCTGGGGCCAACGTCCTGACTTTC.

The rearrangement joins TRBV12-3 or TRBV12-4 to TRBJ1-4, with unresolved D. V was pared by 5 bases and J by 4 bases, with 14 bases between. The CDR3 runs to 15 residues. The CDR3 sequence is CASSGTESDNEKLFF. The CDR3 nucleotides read TGTGCCAGCAGTGGCACGGAATCGGATAATGAAAAACTGTTTTTT.

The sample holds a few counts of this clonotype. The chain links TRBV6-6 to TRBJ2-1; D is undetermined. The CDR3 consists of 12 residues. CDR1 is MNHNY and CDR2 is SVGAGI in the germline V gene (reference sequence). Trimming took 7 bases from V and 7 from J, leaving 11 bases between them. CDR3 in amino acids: CASNPDRNEQFF. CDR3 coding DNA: TGTGCCAGCAACCCGGATAGGAATGAGCAGTTCTTC.